A selection of T cell receptor beta chains follows, all from one sample in a study of cytomegalovirus exposure and HLA in healthy donors. Profiling relied on immunoSEQ multiplex PCR, and the TCRdb table lists in-frame clones only, not all of them. The sample holds 220,000 or so clones; 82% are singletons and the top ten take less than 3%. The sample consisted of PBMCs. The receptors were gathered from a woman aged 40-49 years in good health and CMV-seronegative. The CDR3 runs from the conserved cysteine through the conserved F or W. The order of the fields is D gene, J gene, V gene, clone size, CDR3 DNA, CDR3 protein. The D gene is left open where the match is weak. Clone size is given for some rows only: seen once, a few or many times, or a class if the clone is expanded.

>NA|TRBJ2-3|TRBV5-1|NA
TGCGCCAGCAGCTTGGCTGCGGGGGCGCGAACAGATACGCAGTATTTT
CASSLAAGARTDTQYF
>NA|TRBJ1-2|TRBV29-1|once
TGCAGCGTTGAACTGGCAGCTAACTATGGCTACACCTTC
CSVELAANYGYTF
>NA|TRBJ2-7|TRBV2|NA
TGTGCCAGCAGTGGGACGGGAGATTACGAGCAGTACTTC
CASSGTGDYEQYF
>TRBD2|TRBJ2-1|TRBV29-1|NA
TGCAGCGTTGCCATGGGACTAGCGGACTACAATGAGCAGTTCTTC
CSVAMGLADYNEQFF
>TRBD2|TRBJ2-3|TRBV5-1|NA
TGCGCCAGCAGCTTCGAAGCGGGACCTATAGATACGCAGTATTTT
CASSFEAGPIDTQYF
>TRBD2|TRBJ2-5|TRBV6-6|NA
TGTGCCAGCAGTTACCAAGCTAGCGGGAGTTCTGAGACCCAGTACTTC
CASSYQASGSSETQYF
>NA|TRBJ1-1|TRBV5-1|NA
TGCGCCAGCAGCTTGGAATTCTTGGGGGGCACTGAAGCTTTCTTT
CASSLEFLGGTEAFF
>NA|TRBJ1-5|TRBV6-4|once
TGTGCCAGCAGTGAAGAGGGAACAGGCAATCAGCCCCAGCATTTT
CASSEEGTGNQPQHF
>TRBD1|TRBJ2-5|TRBV5-1|few
TGCGCCAGCCGACCGGGACAGGGGAAAATTAGAGAGACCCAGTACTTC
CASRPGQGKIRETQYF
>TRBD1|TRBJ1-1|TRBV29-1|NA
TGCAGCGTACAGGGGCGGGTCACTGAAGCTTTCTTT
CSVQGRVTEAFF
>NA|TRBJ1-2|TRBV30|NA
TGTGCCTCCGGCGGAGCGGGCTATGGCTACACCTTC
CASGGAGYGYTF
>NA|TRBJ2-5|TRBV10-1|NA
TGCGCCAGCAGTGCGCAGGGTACGTGGGAGACCCAGTACTTC
CASSAQGTWETQYF